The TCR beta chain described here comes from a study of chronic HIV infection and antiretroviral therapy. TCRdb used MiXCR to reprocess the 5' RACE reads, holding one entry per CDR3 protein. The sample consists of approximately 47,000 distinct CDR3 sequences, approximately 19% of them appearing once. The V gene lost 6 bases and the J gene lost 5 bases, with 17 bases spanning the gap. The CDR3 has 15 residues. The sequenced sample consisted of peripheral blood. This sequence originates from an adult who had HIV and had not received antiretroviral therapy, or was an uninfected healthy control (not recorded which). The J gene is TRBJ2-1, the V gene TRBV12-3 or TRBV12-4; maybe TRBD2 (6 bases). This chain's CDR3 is CASRFTGTFHNEQFF. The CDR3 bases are TGTGCCAGCAGATTTACCGGGACTTTCCACAATGAGCAGTTCTTC.